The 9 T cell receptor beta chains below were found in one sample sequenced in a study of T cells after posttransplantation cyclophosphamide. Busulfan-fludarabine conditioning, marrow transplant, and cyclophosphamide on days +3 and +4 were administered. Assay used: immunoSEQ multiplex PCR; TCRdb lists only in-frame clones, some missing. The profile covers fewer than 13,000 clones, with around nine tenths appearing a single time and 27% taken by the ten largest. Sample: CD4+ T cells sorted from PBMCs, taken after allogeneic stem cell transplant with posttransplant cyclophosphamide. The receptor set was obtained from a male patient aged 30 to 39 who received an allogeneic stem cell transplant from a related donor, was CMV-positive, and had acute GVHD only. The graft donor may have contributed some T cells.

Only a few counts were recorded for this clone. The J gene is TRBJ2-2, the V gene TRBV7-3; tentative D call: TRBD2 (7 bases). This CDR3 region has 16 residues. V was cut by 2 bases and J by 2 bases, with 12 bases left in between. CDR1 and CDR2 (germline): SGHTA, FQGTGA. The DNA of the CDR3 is TGTGCCAGCAGCTTATCGGGGGGCGGTAACACCGGGGAGCTGTTTTTT. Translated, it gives CASSLSGGGNTGELFF.

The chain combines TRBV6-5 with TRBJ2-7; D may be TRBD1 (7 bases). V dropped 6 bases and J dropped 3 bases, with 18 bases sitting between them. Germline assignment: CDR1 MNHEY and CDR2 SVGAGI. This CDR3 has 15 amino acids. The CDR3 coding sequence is TGTGCCAGCAGCCCCGCCAGGGGGGCCGGCTACGAGCAGTACTTC. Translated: CASSPARGAGYEQYF.

This CDR3 reads CASSLRGGASTDTQYF. CDR3 bases: TGTGCCAGCAGCTTAAGAGGGGGGGCCTCCACAGATACGCAGTATTTT. The chain carries TRBV11-3 and TRBJ2-3, with TRBD2 as a possible D gene (7 bases). CDR3 length equals 16 residues. Germline V gene lookup returns CDR1 SGHNT and CDR2 YENEEA. The V and J ends lost 2 bases and 2 bases respectively, with 14 bases between them.

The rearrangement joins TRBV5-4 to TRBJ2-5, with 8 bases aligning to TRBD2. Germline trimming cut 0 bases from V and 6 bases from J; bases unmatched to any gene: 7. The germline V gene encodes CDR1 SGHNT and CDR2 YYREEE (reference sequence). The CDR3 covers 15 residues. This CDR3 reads CASSLGTSFEKTQYF. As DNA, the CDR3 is TGTGCCAGCAGCTTGGGGACTAGCTTTGAAAAGACCCAGTACTTC.

CDR3 sequence: CASSLAGGTGELFF. CDR3 bases: TGCGCCAGCAGCTTGGCAGGGGGCACCGGGGAGCTGTTTTTT. J is TRBJ2-2 and V is TRBV5-1; TRBD1 agrees at 7 bases. This CDR3 has 14 residues. CDR1 and CDR2 (germline): SGHRS, YFSETQ. V lost 0 bases and J lost 4; bases outside the gene matches: 0.

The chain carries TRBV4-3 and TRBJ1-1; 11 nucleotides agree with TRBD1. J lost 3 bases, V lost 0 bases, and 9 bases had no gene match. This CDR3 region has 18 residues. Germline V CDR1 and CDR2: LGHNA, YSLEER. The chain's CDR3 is CASSQDPGTGGWDTEAFF. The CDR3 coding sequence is TGCGCCAGCAGCCAAGATCCGGGGACAGGGGGTTGGGACACTGAAGCTTTCTTT.

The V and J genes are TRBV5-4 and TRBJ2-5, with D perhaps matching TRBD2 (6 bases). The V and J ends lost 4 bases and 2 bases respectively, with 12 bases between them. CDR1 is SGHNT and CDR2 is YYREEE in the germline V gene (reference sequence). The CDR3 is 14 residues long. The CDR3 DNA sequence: TGTGCCAGCAGCCCGGGAGATAGACAAGAGACCCAGTACTTC. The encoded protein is CASSPGDRQETQYF.

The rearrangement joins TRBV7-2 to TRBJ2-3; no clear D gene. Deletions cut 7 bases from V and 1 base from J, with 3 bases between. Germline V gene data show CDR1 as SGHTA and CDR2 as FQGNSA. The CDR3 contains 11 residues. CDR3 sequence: CASIGTDTQYF. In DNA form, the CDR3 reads TGTGCCAGCATAGGCACAGATACGCAGTATTTT.

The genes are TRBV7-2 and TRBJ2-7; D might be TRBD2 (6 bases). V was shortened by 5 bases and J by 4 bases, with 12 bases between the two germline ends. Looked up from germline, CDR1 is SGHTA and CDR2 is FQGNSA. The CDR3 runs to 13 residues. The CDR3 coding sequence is TGTGCCAGCAGCCCCGGGGGTGGGTACGAGCAGTACTTC. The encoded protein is CASSPGGGYEQYF. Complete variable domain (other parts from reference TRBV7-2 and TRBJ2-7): GAGVSQSPSNKVTEKGKDVELRCDPISGHTALYWYRQSLGQGLEFLIYFQGNSAPDKSGLPSDRFSAERTGGSVSTLTIQRTQQEDSAVYLCASSPGGGYEQYFGPGTRLTVT.